This note documents a single T cell receptor (beta chain) sequence. This sample is drawn from a study of blood T cell repertoires in COVID-19. The assay was immunoSEQ multiplex PCR, and TCRdb's table has in-frame clones only and misses some. The data hold more than 300,000 clones, with nearly 90% observed a single time. V gave up 8 bases and J gave up 0 bases; unmatched junction bases: 8. CDR3 size: 15 residues. In germline, CDR1 is SNHLY, CDR2 FYNNEI. This clonotype was obtained from a woman between 40 and 55 years old with COVID-19, enrolled during active disease. The gene calls are TRBV2 and TRBJ1-2; 8 bases are shared with TRBD1. The sequenced material came from peripheral blood. The CDR3 sequence is CASAHETGANYGYTF. The CDR3 DNA follows: TGTGCCAGCGCGCACGAGACAGGGGCTAACTATGGCTACACCTTC.